This is a list of T cell receptor beta chains from one sample in a study of early T cells in non-severe SARS-CoV-2 infection. MiXCR was run by TCRdb on the 5' RACE reads, yielding one entry per CDR3 protein. Seen here are 35,000 to 55,000 distinct CDR3 sequences, 20% to 25% observed once, and the top ten hold 4.6%. This sample comprised whole blood, obtained at baseline. These receptors were obtained from an adult who was a healthcare worker with PCR-confirmed SARS-CoV-2 infection or an uninfected control (not recorded which). The CDR3 runs from the conserved cysteine through the conserved F or W. A D gene is named only where the DNA matches it firmly. The size field is filled for only some rows; it gives once, few, many or a size class.

j_gene | d_gene | abundance | v_gene | CDR3nt | CDR3aa
TRBJ1-2 | . | . | TRBV12-3/TRBV12-4 | TGTGCCAGCAGTTTATGGACCTACGCTAACTATGGCTACACCTTC | CASSLWTYANYGYTF
TRBJ1-1 | . | . | TRBV12-3/TRBV12-4 | TGTGCCAGCAGCCCGACCTACACTGAAGCTTTCTTT | CASSPTYTEAFF
TRBJ2-5 | TRBD2 | few | TRBV27 | TGTGCCAGCACTAGCGGGGAACAAGAGACCCAGTACTTC | CASTSGEQETQYF
TRBJ2-1 | TRBD2 | few | TRBV3-1 | TGTGCCAGCAGCCTATTCCCCGGGACTAGCGTAGGGAATGAGCAGTTCTTC | CASSLFPGTSVGNEQFF
TRBJ1-3 | . | . | TRBV19 | TGTGCCAGTAGTACAAGTGGGAGCACTATATATTTT | CASSTSGSTIYF
TRBJ2-7 | TRBD1 | few | TRBV2 | TGTGCCAGCAGTGGAGGGACAGGCTACGAGCAGTACTTC | CASSGGTGYEQYF
TRBJ2-7 | . | . | TRBV7-3 | TGTGCCAGCAGCCCCGACGGGTCCTACGAGCAGTACTTC | CASSPDGSYEQYF
TRBJ2-7 | TRBD1 | few | TRBV6-5 | TGTGCCAGCAGTTACTCTAGGCAGGGGGCCTACGAGCAGTACTTC | CASSYSRQGAYEQYF
TRBJ2-5 | TRBD2 | . | TRBV7-9 | TGTGCCAGCAGCCGGGGGGCCCAGTACTTC | CASSRGAQYF
TRBJ2-5 | . | few | TRBV7-8 | TGTGCCAGCAGCTTGATCACCGGGGAGACCCAGTACTTC | CASSLITGETQYF
TRBJ1-1 | . | . | TRBV6-5 | TGTGCCAGCAGTTGGGGGAACCTTAACACTGAAGCTTTCTTT | CASSWGNLNTEAFF
TRBJ1-4 | . | few | TRBV29-1 | TGCAGCACCTGGGGGGGCCTCGGTGAAAAACTGTTTTTT | CSTWGGLGEKLFF
TRBJ2-7 | TRBD1 | few | TRBV3-1 | TGTGCCAGCAGCCCCGGGACAGGGGGTGAGCAGTACTTC | CASSPGTGGEQYF
TRBJ1-1 | . | few | TRBV6-5 | TGTGCCAGCAACATATTAGGCGGCACTGAAGCTTTCTTT | CASNILGGTEAFF
TRBJ1-1 | . | many | TRBV11-2 | TGTGCCAGCAGCTGGGGCGCAGGGTTGAACACTGAAGCTTTCTTT | CASSWGAGLNTEAFF
TRBJ1-1 | . | many | TRBV3-2 | TGTGCCAGCAGCCCTCTTTCCTGTGAGACTGAAGCTTTCTTT | CASSPLSCETEAFF
TRBJ2-6 | . | few | TRBV12-3/TRBV12-4 | TGTGCCAGCAGTCGAGGGGCCAACGTCCTGACTTTC | CASSRGANVLTF
TRBJ1-5 | . | . | TRBV15 | TGTGCCACCAGCAGTGGCGGAAATAGCAATCAGCCCCAGCATTTT | CATSSGGNSNQPQHF
TRBJ1-2 | . | few | TRBV5-5 | TGTGCCAGCAGCTCGGACGTCGTTCATGGCTACACCTTC | CASSSDVVHGYTF
TRBJ1-2 | . | few | TRBV27 | TGTGCCAGCAGTAAAACGGACAGAATAGGGTATGGCTACACCTTC | CASSKTDRIGYGYTF
TRBJ1-1 | . | . | TRBV20-1 | TGCAGTGCCGTCGGGTTGGCCACTGAAGCTTTCTTT | CSAVGLATEAFF
TRBJ1-2 | TRBD1 | . | TRBV5-1 | TGCGCCAGCAGCTCACAGGGACAGGGAGGCGGCTACACCTTC | CASSSQGQGGGYTF
TRBJ1-4 | . | . | TRBV4-1 | TGCGCCAGCAGCCAAAGCACATCCCCAGTGCTGTTTTTT | CASSQSTSPVLFF
TRBJ2-3 | . | . | TRBV11-2 | TGTGCCAGCGCAACCTTGGGGCAGCTGACAGATACGCAGTATTTT | CASATLGQLTDTQYF
TRBJ2-1 | . | . | TRBV12-3/TRBV12-4 | TGTGCCAGCAGTCTACAAATCCAGGGGACTGAGCAGTTCTTC | CASSLQIQGTEQFF
TRBJ1-2 | . | . | TRBV14 | TGTGCCAGCAGCCAAGATCGGAACTATGGCTACACCTTC | CASSQDRNYGYTF
TRBJ2-7 | . | . | TRBV11-2 | TGTGCCAGCAGCTTAGATCGTAGTTTCCCCTACGAGCAGTACTTC | CASSLDRSFPYEQYF
TRBJ2-3 | TRBD1 | few | TRBV7-2 | TGTGCCAGCAGCCCTTGGACAGGGGGAGCAGATACGCAGTATTTT | CASSPWTGGADTQYF
TRBJ2-1 | . | few | TRBV7-2 | TGTGCCAGCAGCTTAGGTGGACTACCATACAATGAGCAGTTCTTC | CASSLGGLPYNEQFF
TRBJ2-2 | . | . | TRBV12-3/TRBV12-4 | TGTGCCACCCCGGAGTTGAACACCGGGGAGCTGTTTTTT | CATPELNTGELFF
TRBJ2-6 | TRBD1 | few | TRBV7-6 | TGTGCCAGCAGCGCCCGGGACAGGGGCTCTGGGGCCAACGTCCTGACTTTC | CASSARDRGSGANVLTF
TRBJ1-1 | TRBD1 | few | TRBV29-1 | TGCAGCGTTGACCTAACAGGGGTTGGGACTGAAGCTTTCTTT | CSVDLTGVGTEAFF
TRBJ2-7 | . | many | TRBV13 | TGTGCCAGCACCGCCCAAAGCCGGGGGACCTACGAGCAGTACTTC | CASTAQSRGTYEQYF
TRBJ2-7 | . | . | TRBV3-1 | TGTGCCAGCAGCGACGCTGGGACACCCAGCTCCTACGAGCAGTACTTC | CASSDAGTPSSYEQYF
TRBJ2-3 | TRBD1 | . | TRBV14 | TGTGCCAGCAGCCACCCGGGACAGGGCCCTTCAAGCACAGATACGCAGTATTTT | CASSHPGQGPSSTDTQYF
TRBJ2-1 | . | few | TRBV20-1 | TGCAGTGCTGAGGGGGAGCTTTTGAGCTCCTACAATGAGCAGTTCTTC | CSAEGELLSSYNEQFF
TRBJ1-4 | . | few | TRBV18 | TGTGCCAGCTCACTAAACGGGGCGCAGGATGAAAAACTGTTTTTT | CASSLNGAQDEKLFF
TRBJ1-1 | TRBD1 | . | TRBV29-1 | TGCAGCGCGCAGGGGGGGAGAACTGAAGCTTTCTTT | CSAQGGRTEAFF
TRBJ1-1 | TRBD1 | . | TRBV9 | TGTGCCAGCAGCGGTGGACAGGGCCTAGTGAACACTGAAGCTTTCTTT | CASSGGQGLVNTEAFF
TRBJ2-1 | . | few | TRBV7-9 | TGTGCCAGCAGAGGGGGTAATGAGCAGTTCTTC | CASRGGNEQFF
TRBJ2-7 | . | few | TRBV6-2/TRBV6-3 | TGTGCCAGCGAACAGAACTACGAGCAGTACTTC | CASEQNYEQYF
TRBJ2-5 | TRBD2 | . | TRBV7-8 | TGTGCCAGCAGCTTCCGACTAGCGGGGGTTCAAGAGACCCAGTACTTC | CASSFRLAGVQETQYF
TRBJ1-3 | . | . | TRBV7-2 | TGTGCCAGCAGCCAAGGACCCTTAGACGCTGGAAACACCATATATTTT | CASSQGPLDAGNTIYF
TRBJ2-1 | TRBD2 | few | TRBV20-1 | TGCAGTGCTAGGCCTAGCGGGGGTGGGCTCGGGATTGAGCAGTTCTTC | CSARPSGGGLGIEQFF
TRBJ2-3 | . | . | TRBV9 | TGTGCCAGCAGCCAGTATCCAGATACGCAGTATTTT | CASSQYPDTQYF
TRBJ1-5 | . | . | TRBV6-1 | TGTGCCAGCAGTGTCTTCGCCTCCAATCAGCCCCAGCATTTT | CASSVFASNQPQHF
TRBJ2-2 | . | . | TRBV20-1 | TGCAGTGCTACCGGGACACTGAACACCGGGGAGCTGTTTTTT | CSATGTLNTGELFF
TRBJ2-7 | TRBD2 | . | TRBV19 | TGTGCCAGTAGCAACGGACTAGCGGGGAAAAGCGAGCAGTACTTC | CASSNGLAGKSEQYF
TRBJ2-1 | . | once | TRBV18 | TGTGCCAGCTCACCACCGAGCAGCTCCTACAATGAGCAGTTCTTC | CASSPPSSSYNEQFF
TRBJ2-5 | . | . | TRBV29-1 | TGCAGCGTTGAGAGGACTATACAAGAGACCCAGTACTTC | CSVERTIQETQYF
TRBJ2-2 | TRBD1 | few | TRBV10-3 | TGTGCCATCAGAACAGGGGTGGAATCGAACACCGGGGAGCTGTTTTTT | CAIRTGVESNTGELFF
TRBJ2-7 | . | few | TRBV10-1 | TGCGCCAGCAGTGAGTCTTGGCAGGCCTACGAGCAGTACTTC | CASSESWQAYEQYF
TRBJ2-1 | TRBD2 | . | TRBV12-3/TRBV12-4 | TGTGCCAGCAATCTTAGAGGGACTAGCGGGGGGGTTGAGTTCTTC | CASNLRGTSGGVEFF
TRBJ2-7 | . | few | TRBV7-6 | TGTGCCAGCAGCTCGGGGGAGGATGAGCAGTACTTC | CASSSGEDEQYF